This TCR beta chain stems from a study of T cell repertoires in cytomegalovirus infection. Study-wide background: Matching HLA type, along with CMV infection, was indicated by public TCR beta signatures. Study outcomes and limitations: CMV carriers having the relevant HLA were flagged by cumulative public TCR beta family frequency. The ex vivo response showed dominance by HLA-C-restricted CMV-specific TCR beta clonotypes.

For this clonotype: Its specificity is not known. A read error may account for a junction end that differs from germline.

TCRdb passed the reads through MiXCR, listing each CDR3 protein once. The repertoire holds more than 150,000 distinct CDR3 sequences, with approximately 17% as singletons. This receptor was identified in a human donor in good health (CMV status not recorded). Some clones in this sample may be carry-over from other donors' samples. The specimen sequenced was CD8+ T cells from PBMCs.

CDR3 residues: CASRYYLPSGPYEQYF. The DNA of the CDR3 is TGTGCCAGCCGTTACTACCTCCCTAGCGGACCGTACGAGCAGTACTTC. This sequence joins TRBV6-2 or TRBV6-3 and TRBJ2-7, with TRBD2 identical over 7 bases. Germline lookup yields CDR1 MNHEY and CDR2 SVGEGT. The length of the CDR3 is 16 residues.